The TCR beta chain described here comes from a study of control samples from healthy donors and cancer patients. This clone was seen just once. In germline, CDR1 is SGHVS, CDR2 FQNEAQ. CDR3 length: 15 residues. V was clipped by 1 base and J by 4 bases; unmatched bases: 4. This table comes from immunoSEQ multiplex PCR, and its TCRdb copy is limited to in-frame clones, with some not included. The repertoire includes 120,000 or so clones, about 87% of them detected once, and about 3% sits in the top ten. The V gene is TRBV7-8, the J gene TRBJ2-1, with 7 nucleotides matching TRBD2. The clonotype comes from a man in his sixties in good health. Sequenced material: blood. CDR3 loop: CASSLVAGEYNEQFF. Written as DNA, the CDR3 is TGTGCCAGCAGCTTAGTGGCGGGGGAGTACAATGAGCAGTTCTTC.